One sample yielded the 22 T cell receptor beta chains listed below, sequenced in a study of metastatic and nonmetastatic thyroid tumors. TCRdb ran MiXCR on the PCR reads. Among about 82,000 clones listed, 9.5% to 15% were seen once. Before thyroid surgery, none of the patients had received any treatment. Sequencing used tumor tissue. These receptors all stem from a female donor with papillary thyroid cancer or a benign thyroid nodule (not recorded which). Some clones in this sample may be carry-over from other donors' samples.

At least ten counts were recorded for this clone. The chain is built from TRBV7-8 and TRBJ2-1; TRBD1 matches at 7 bases. Germline trimming cut 5 bases from V and 7 bases from J; bases unmatched to any gene: 5. Germline CDR1 reads SGHVS; CDR2 reads FQNEAQ. The CDR3 has 13 residues. This CDR3 reads CASSHGTVNEQFF. For the CDR3, the DNA is TGTGCCAGCAGCCACGGGACAGTGAATGAGCAGTTCTTC.

This clone was seen a handful of times. Given a much more abundant clone one base away, this may be a read error. This chain connects TRBV7-8 to TRBJ2-3, with 9 nucleotides matching TRBD2. This CDR3 has 17 residues. Looked up from germline, CDR1 is SGHVS and CDR2 is FQNEAQ. Trimming took 4 bases from V and 2 from J; bases not matched to a gene: 10. The CDR3 bases are TGTGCCAGCAGCTATTCACGACTAGCGGTACTCACAGATACGCAGTATTTT. It yields the protein CASSYSRLAVLTDTQYF.

This clone was observed a few times. The rearrangement joins TRBV5-6 to TRBJ1-1; a weak D match, TRBD1 (6 bases). This CDR3 is 13 amino acids long. Germline V CDR1 and CDR2: SGHDT, YYEEEE. The V gene lost 3 bases and the J gene lost 10 bases, with 16 bases spanning the gap. CDR3 residues: CASSYDRITAAFF. CDR3 sequence (DNA): TGTGCCAGCAGCTATGACAGGATCACCGCAGCTTTCTTT.

This clone has ten or more counts. This chain connects TRBV13 to TRBJ2-5; D unclear. Per germline, CDR1 PRHDT and CDR2 FYEKMQ (reference sequence). This CDR3 has 18 residues. V gave up 0 bases and J gave up 5 bases, with 22 bases separating them. The CDR3 is CASSLGPLGLGLGETQYF. The CDR3 DNA reads as TGTGCCAGCAGCTTAGGCCCTTTAGGATTAGGGTTGGGGGAGACCCAGTACTTC.

This clone was counted a few times. The rearrangement links TRBV27 to TRBJ2-1; perhaps D is TRBD1 or TRBD2 (5 bases each). The germline V gene has CDR1 MNHEY and CDR2 SMNVEV (reference sequence). V was shortened by 8 bases and J by 2 bases, with 13 bases between the two germline ends. This CDR3 spans 14 amino acids. CDR3 DNA: TGTGCCAGCGGTGGGGACGGTACCTACAATGAGCAGTTCTTC. Translated, it gives CASGGDGTYNEQFF.

Ten or more counts support this clone. The chain links TRBV5-4 to TRBJ2-5; tentatively, D is TRBD1 (6 bases). The ends were cut back, 5 bases at V and 5 bases at J, with 16 bases in the middle. The CDR3 extends over 14 amino acids. Germline lookup yields CDR1 SGHNT and CDR2 YYREEE (reference sequence). The DNA of the CDR3 is TGTGCCAGCAGTACGGGACACCGCGGGGAGACCCAGTACTTC. Amino acid sequence: CASSTGHRGETQYF.

This clone came up many times. Just one base apart from a much larger clone, this may be a read error. The chain joins TRBV2 to TRBJ2-7; D is ambiguous. The V gene lost 6 bases and the J gene lost 0 bases, with 6 bases spanning the gap. There are 12 residues in the CDR3. The V gene's germline CDR1 is SNHLY and CDR2 FYNNEI. The CDR3, as DNA: TGTGCCAGCAGAGACGTCTCCTACGAGCAGTACTTC. It translates to CASRDVSYEQYF. The full variable domain, with the rest looked up from reference TRBV2 and TRBJ2-7, is EPEVTQTPSHQVTQMGQEVILRCVPISNHLYFYWYRQILGQKVEFLVSFYNNEISEKSEIFDDQFSVERPDGSNFTLKIRSTKLEDSAMYFCASRDVSYEQYFGPGTRLTVT.

Remarks on this clone: With a much larger clone just one base away, this may be a read error. This chain uses TRBV7-9 with TRBJ2-5; 7 nucleotides agree with TRBD2. Germline V lookup: CDR1 SEHNR, CDR2 FQNEAQ (reference sequence). The CDR3 has 11 residues. The V segment lost 10 bases and the J segment 5 bases; nucleotides outside the gene matches: 4. DNA for the CDR3: TGTGCCATCGGGGAGGGGGAGACCCAGTACTTC. Translated, it gives CAIGEGETQYF.

This clone was counted ten times or more. V and J are TRBV28 and TRBJ2-1; D could derive from TRBD1 or TRBD2 (5 bases each). Germline CDR1 is MDHEN and CDR2 is SYDVKM. V lost 5 bases, J lost 8 bases, and 19 bases lay in between. This CDR3 has 15 amino acids. DNA of the CDR3: TGTGCCAGCAGTCCCCCCCGGGGCAGGTACCATGAGCAGTTCTTC. It translates to CASSPPRGRYHEQFF.

There are a few counts of this clone. This chain links TRBV10-3 with TRBJ2-5; TRBD1 matches 8 bases. CDR1 and CDR2 from the germline V gene are ENHRY and SYGVKD. Germline trimming cut 6 bases from V and 4 bases from J; bases unmatched to any gene: 7. The CDR3 is 14 residues long. CDR3 loop: CAIRDGQGGETQYF. For the CDR3, the DNA is TGTGCCATCAGGGACGGACAGGGAGGAGAGACCCAGTACTTC.

This clone was seen many times. Other DNA variants within this sample encode the same CDR3. The chain employs TRBV20-1 and TRBJ2-7; D is ambiguous. The V end lost 0 bases, the J end lost 1 base, and 10 bases lay between the germline ends. The CDR3 has 14 residues. CDR1 and CDR2 (germline): DFQATT, SNEGSKA (reference sequence). The CDR3 region has the DNA TGCAGTGCTAGAGATTTAGGCAGTTCCTACGAGCAGTACTTC. Translated, it gives CSARDLGSSYEQYF.

This clone was picked up many times. V gene TRBV6-1 combines with J gene TRBJ1-4; 8 bases align to TRBD1. V was pared by 6 bases and J by 8 bases, with 8 bases of the junction left unmatched. CDR1 is MNHNS, CDR2 SASEGT, per germline. The CDR3 length is 14 residues. CDR3 residues: CASSPDRDGEKLFF. For the CDR3, the DNA is TGTGCCAGCAGCCCGGACAGGGACGGAGAAAAACTGTTTTTT.

This clone was recorded many times. The chain has TRBV6-4 and TRBJ2-3; 8 bases are a match to TRBD2. In germline, CDR1 is MRHNA, CDR2 SNTAGT. Trimming took 2 bases from V and 2 from J; bases not matched to a gene: 3. The CDR3 extends over 15 amino acids. CDR3 nucleotide sequence: TGTGCCAGCAGTGACGGGACTAGTGCCACAGATACGCAGTATTTT. Protein: CASSDGTSATDTQYF.

This clone was detected many times. J is TRBJ2-1 and V is TRBV10-1; 9 positions match TRBD1. CDR1 and CDR2 (germline): WNHNN, SYGVQD (reference sequence). V lost 5 bases to trimming and J lost 6 bases; unmatched junction nucleotides: 11. The CDR3 loop spans 16 amino acids. The CDR3 bases are TGCGCCAGCAGTAGAACCGGGACAGGGAAGGCCAATGAGCAGTTCTTC. This translates into CASSRTGTGKANEQFF.

The chain couples TRBV20-1 to TRBJ2-1; perhaps TRBD2 as D (5 bases). The V gene lost 6 bases and the J gene lost 10 bases, with 13 bases spanning the gap. This CDR3 spans 11 amino acids. Germline V gives CDR1 DFQATT, CDR2 SNEGSKA (reference sequence). The CDR3 reads CSAPLWEEQFF. For the CDR3, the DNA is TGCAGTGCCCCCCTCTGGGAGGAGCAGTTCTTC.

This clone was found many times. This specimen includes other DNA sequences encoding the same CDR3. The J gene is TRBJ2-6, the V gene TRBV5-1; 8 bases agree with TRBD1. The CDR3 length is 18 residues. J lost 0 bases, V lost 1 base, and 6 bases had no gene match. Germline-derived CDR1 and CDR2 are SGHRS and YFSETQ. The CDR3 is CASSLHAGGFSGANVLTF. The CDR3 DNA follows: TGCGCCAGCAGCTTGCACGCAGGGGGCTTCTCTGGGGCCAACGTCCTGACTTTC. The full variable domain, its missing parts supplied by reference TRBV5-1 and TRBJ2-6, is KAGVTQTPRYLIKTRGQQVTLSCSPISGHRSVSWYQQTPGQGLQFLFEYFSETQRNKGNFPGRFSGRQFSNSRSEMNVSTLELGDSALYLCASSLHAGGFSGANVLTFGAGSRLTVL.

Ten or more counts support this clone. At the DNA level, this CDR3 is encoded by other sequences in the same sample as well. The V and J genes are TRBV20-1 and TRBJ1-5; D remains unclear. The CDR3 has 13 residues. CDR1 DFQATT and CDR2 SNEGSKA come from the germline V gene (reference sequence). The V end was cut by 2 bases, the J end by 2 bases, with 7 bases between. As DNA, the CDR3 is TGCAGTGCTAGAAGCGACGGCAATCAGCCCCAGCATTTT. Protein product: CSARSDGNQPQHF.

This clone was counted ten times or more. Other DNA sequences in the same sample also yield this CDR3. V usage is TRBV20-1 and J usage is TRBJ2-1, with 10 positions matching TRBD2. Per the germline V gene, CDR1 is DFQATT and CDR2 is SNEGSKA (reference sequence). The CDR3 extends over 15 amino acids. V was pared by 1 base and J by 6 bases, with 6 bases of the junction left unmatched. The CDR3 region has the DNA TGCAGTGCTAGAGGAGGCCTAGCGGGAGTCAATGAGCAGTTCTTC. Protein: CSARGGLAGVNEQFF.

This clone came up many times. The chain uses TRBV3-1 and TRBJ1-6; tentatively, D is TRBD1 (6 bases). The ends were cut back, 3 bases at V and 4 bases at J, with 19 bases in the middle. The CDR3 covers 18 residues. Germline CDR1 and CDR2: LGHDT and YNNKEL (reference sequence). This CDR3 reads CASSQFTRGDKYNSPLHF. The CDR3, as DNA: TGTGCCAGCAGCCAGTTTACCCGGGGGGACAAGTATAATTCACCCCTCCACTTT.

There are many counts of this clone. V is TRBV18 and J is TRBJ2-7; no firm D call. The V end was cut by 4 bases, the J end by 3 bases, with 10 bases between. The CDR3 covers 13 residues. Per germline, CDR1 KGHSH and CDR2 LQKENI. The CDR3 region has the DNA TGTGCCAGCTCACAGGGAACTGTCTACGAGCAGTACTTC. As protein: CASSQGTVYEQYF.

This clone was seen repeatedly, ten times or more. The genes are TRBV4-1 and TRBJ1-4, with 8 bases identical to TRBD1. The CDR3 is 11 residues long. Per the germline V gene, CDR1 is MGHRA and CDR2 is YSYEKL. The V segment lost 10 bases and the J segment 7 bases; nucleotides outside the gene matches: 2. CDR3 residues: CATGGSEKLFF. CDR3 in DNA: TGCGCCACAGGGGGCTCTGAAAAACTGTTTTTT.

This clone was counted at least ten times. This chain uses TRBV20-1 with TRBJ1-2; unclear D gene. This CDR3 region has 14 residues. The V and J ends lost 0 bases and 4 bases respectively, with 12 bases between them. The germline V gene has CDR1 DFQATT and CDR2 SNEGSKA (reference sequence). CDR3 DNA: TGCAGTGCTAGAGATCAAGGAGACTTCTATGGCTACACCTTC. This translates into CSARDQGDFYGYTF.